What follows are 29 T cell receptor beta chains derived from one specimen sequenced in a study of OX40 agonist ivuxolimab in advanced cancers. Sequencing was performed with immunoSEQ multiplex PCR; in TCRdb, only in-frame clones are kept and a portion is missing. The data contain 70,000 to 95,000 clones, 90% to 95% of them singletons. The input for sequencing was CD4+ or CD8+ T cells sorted from blood, taken in a trial of the OX40 agonist ivuxolimab. The receptors come from an adult with an advanced solid tumor such as melanoma, head and neck, liver or kidney cancer.

The chain has TRBV5-1 and TRBJ2-7; TRBD1 is a possible D gene (5 bases). Germline V lookup: CDR1 SGHRS, CDR2 YFSETQ. V lost 7 bases, J lost 4 bases, and 21 bases lay in between. This CDR3 is 15 amino acids long. CDR3 nucleotides: TGCGCCAGCGGTTTTGGCAGGGAAAGGACATACGAGCAGTACTTC. Translation gives CASGFGRERTYEQYF.

The chain recombines TRBV5-4 with TRBJ1-1; 7 bases map to TRBD1. Trimming cost V 3 bases and J 8 bases; bases outside gene matches: 4. Germline-derived CDR1 and CDR2 are SGHNT and YYREEE (reference sequence). This CDR3 spans 12 amino acids. CDR3 region: CASSWDRQEAFF. The DNA of the CDR3 is TGTGCCAGCAGCTGGGACAGACAAGAAGCTTTCTTT.

V gene TRBV20-1 combines with J gene TRBJ1-1, with D uncertain. This CDR3 comprises 11 residues. The V and J ends lost 6 bases and 3 bases respectively, with 8 bases between them. Germline V gene sequence: CDR1 DFQATT, CDR2 SNEGSKA (reference sequence). CDR3 loop: CSAGADTEAFF. CDR3 in DNA: TGCAGTGCCGGAGCGGACACTGAAGCTTTCTTT.

This CDR3 is CASSPGTSGTYEQYF. CDR3 in DNA: TGTGCCAGCAGCCCGGGGACTAGCGGAACCTACGAGCAGTACTTC. The chain joins TRBV5-8 to TRBJ2-7; 11 bases are shared with TRBD2. The V segment lost 4 bases and the J segment 2 bases; nucleotides outside the gene matches: 5. The germline gives CDR1 SGHTS, CDR2 YDEGEE. The CDR3 length is 15 residues.

This rearrangement joins TRBV7-9 to TRBJ2-7; 10 nucleotides align to TRBD1. Trimming took 8 bases from V and 2 from J; bases not matched to a gene: 6. Per the germline V gene, CDR1 is SEHNR and CDR2 is FQNEAQ (reference sequence). This CDR3 is built from 14 residues. The CDR3 bases are TGTGCCAGCGCCCAGGGACAGGGGACCTACGAGCAGTACTTC. It translates to CASAQGQGTYEQYF.

The chain recombines TRBV21-1 with TRBJ1-5; TRBD1, the table's D call, lacks a check against the DNA. TRBV21-1 is described as a pseudogene. The CDR3 length is 15 residues. CDR3 amino acids: CASSKSRQGAQPQHF. CDR3 nucleotide sequence: TGTGCCAGCAGCAAGTCTAGACAGGGGGCTCAGCCCCAGCATTTT.

The chain carries TRBV6-5 and TRBJ2-4; 9 nucleotides match TRBD1. The CDR3 runs to 15 residues. Germline loops: CDR1 MNHEY, CDR2 SVGAGI. With V trimmed by 2 bases and J by 8 bases, 7 bases remained unmatched. The CDR3 sequence: CASSYAGQGLDIQYF. The DNA for the CDR3 is TGTGCCAGCAGTTACGCGGGACAGGGATTGGACATTCAGTACTTC.

The V and J genes are TRBV18 and TRBJ1-4, with D hard to call. The CDR3 extends over 14 amino acids. From germline, CDR1 is KGHSH and CDR2 LQKENI. Trimming took off 3 bases at V and 4 bases at J, with 9 bases between the two ends. This CDR3 is CASSPASYNEKLFF. The CDR3 nucleotides read TGTGCCAGCTCACCGGCCAGCTATAATGAAAAACTGTTTTTT. Combining the CDR3 with reference TRBV18 and TRBJ1-4 gives the whole variable domain NAGVMQNPRHLVRRRGQEARLRCSPMKGHSHVYWYRQLPEEGLKFMVYLQKENIIDESGMPKERFSAEFPKEGPSILRIQQVVRGDSAAYFCASSPASYNEKLFFGSGTQLSVL.

This sequence joins TRBV7-2 and TRBJ1-5; D is uncertain. There are 14 residues in the CDR3. Between the trimmed V and J ends, which lost 1 base and 0 bases, there was a span of 4 bases. Germline values: CDR1 SGHTA, CDR2 FQGNSA. The CDR3, as DNA: TGTGCCAGCAGCTTAGACTCTAGCAATCAGCCCCAGCATTTT. This codes for CASSLDSSNQPQHF. Looking up the rest from reference TRBV7-2 and TRBJ1-5 gives the full variable domain: GAGVSQSPSNKVTEKGKDVELRCDPISGHTALYWYRQSLGQGLEFLIYFQGNSAPDKSGLPSDRFSAERTGGSVSTLTIQRTQQEDSAVYLCASSLDSSNQPQHFGDGTRLSIL.

The genes are TRBV4-3 and TRBJ2-3, with D possibly being TRBD2 (5 bases). V lost 2 bases and J 2 bases, leaving 14 bases between the germline ends. CDR1 and CDR2 (germline): LGHNA, YSLEER. The CDR3 is 16 amino acids. This CDR3 is CASSQSGGLFTDTQYF. The CDR3 DNA reads TGCGCCAGCAGCCAATCCGGAGGACTGTTCACAGATACGCAGTATTTT.

The CDR3 bases are TGTGCCAGCACCCCCTGGTCTACGGGTTCCTACGAGCAGTACTTC. Translated: CASTPWSTGSYEQYF. The chain has TRBV27 and TRBJ2-7; D gene ambiguous. Germline V CDR1 and CDR2: MNHEY, SMNVEV (reference sequence). V gave up 7 bases and J gave up 1 base, with 17 bases separating them. The CDR3 has 15 amino acids.

CDR3: CASSPRLAGAFEQFF. CDR3 bases: TGTGCCAGCTCACCTCGACTAGCGGGAGCTTTTGAGCAGTTCTTC. The gene calls are TRBV18 and TRBJ2-1; 12 nucleotides align to TRBD2. Germline CDR1 KGHSH, CDR2 LQKENI. The V and J ends lost 3 bases and 9 bases, in that order; junction bases with no gene match: 6. The CDR3 consists of 15 residues.

V usage is TRBV7-9 and J usage is TRBJ2-7, with D uncertain. Germline V gene sequence: CDR1 SEHNR, CDR2 FQNEAQ (reference sequence). The CDR3 is 14 residues long. V dropped 0 bases and J dropped 5 bases, with 11 bases sitting between them. This chain's CDR3 is CASSLAGKNHEQYF. The CDR3 nucleotides are TGTGCCAGCAGCTTAGCAGGGAAGAACCACGAGCAGTACTTC.

This chain connects TRBV25-1 to TRBJ1-2; TRBD1 matches 7 bases. J was trimmed by 7 bases and V by 4 bases; bases with no gene match: 6. The CDR3 has 13 residues. Germline V gene sequence: CDR1 MGHDK, CDR2 SYGVNS. The CDR3 bases are TGTGCCAGCAGTGCGACAGGGAGGTCTGGCTACACCTTC. Protein sequence: CASSATGRSGYTF.

The genes are TRBV7-2 and TRBJ2-2; no definite D call. The ends were cut back, 5 bases at V and 1 base at J, with 8 bases in the middle. Germline V gene lookup returns CDR1 SGHTA and CDR2 FQGNSA. The CDR3 covers 14 residues. CDR3 sequence (DNA): TGTGCCAGCAGCCTGACGGTGAACACCGGGGAGCTGTTTTTT. Its translation is CASSLTVNTGELFF.

The rearrangement uses TRBV19 and TRBJ1-1; TRBD1 matches at 9 bases. Germline assignment: CDR1 LNHDA and CDR2 SQIVND (reference sequence). This CDR3 is built from 15 residues. Trimming at V came to 5 bases and at J to 6 bases, leaving 10 bases not matched to a gene. The CDR3 spells CASSPPGQGLSEAFF. The CDR3 DNA reads TGTGCCAGTAGTCCGCCGGGACAGGGACTATCTGAAGCTTTCTTT.

The genes are TRBV6-1 and TRBJ2-3, with a possible D match to TRBD2 (5 bases). CDR1 MNHNS and CDR2 SASEGT come from the germline V gene. Trimming took 4 bases from V and 2 from J, leaving 7 bases between them. The CDR3 covers 13 residues. The CDR3 loop reads CASSVGNTDTQYF. The DNA for the CDR3 is TGTGCCAGCAGTGTCGGGAACACAGATACGCAGTATTTT.

The rearrangement uses TRBV5-1 and TRBJ1-6; no clear D. Trimming cost V 7 bases and J 0 bases, with 11 bases left between them. From germline, CDR1 is SGHRS and CDR2 YFSETQ. The CDR3 extends over 15 amino acids. The CDR3 spells CASGIGGSYNSPLHF. CDR3 coding DNA: TGCGCCAGCGGAATAGGTGGCTCCTATAATTCACCCCTCCACTTT.

The gene calls are TRBV10-3 and TRBJ1-2; a possible D gene is TRBD1 (6 bases). The germline gives CDR1 ENHRY, CDR2 SYGVKD. V gave up 6 bases and J gave up 7 bases, with 12 bases separating them. CDR3 length: 12 amino acids. The CDR3, as DNA: TGTGCCATCAGCCTTTACAGGGTTGGCTACACCTTC. Protein sequence: CAISLYRVGYTF.

The rearrangement uses TRBV7-6 and TRBJ2-7; 11 positions agree with TRBD2. CDR3 length: 15 residues. The V segment lost 5 bases and the J segment 7 bases; nucleotides outside the gene matches: 10. Germline CDR1 and CDR2: SGHVS and FNYEAQ. The chain's CDR3 is CASSGPTSGSPEQYF. The CDR3 bases are TGTGCCAGCAGCGGACCCACTAGCGGGAGTCCTGAGCAGTACTTC. Filled out from reference TRBV7-6 and TRBJ2-7, the complete variable domain reads GAGVSQSPRYKVTKRGQDVALRCDPISGHVSLYWYRQALGQGPEFLTYFNYEAQQDKSGLPNDRFSAERPEGSISTLTIQRTEQRDSAMYRCASSGPTSGSPEQYFGPGTRLTVT.

The chain is built from TRBV28 and TRBJ2-5; the match to TRBD1 covers 8 bases. This CDR3 has 14 amino acids. J gave up 5 bases and V 5 bases, and 7 bases lay outside the gene matches. Per germline, CDR1 MDHEN and CDR2 SYDVKM. CDR3 DNA sequence: TGTGCCAGCAGTGTACCAGGGGGCCGGGAGACCCAGTACTTC. Amino acids: CASSVPGGRETQYF.

The chain links TRBV7-9 to TRBJ1-2, with D possibly matching TRBD1 (5 bases). The CDR3 is 13 amino acids. Germline V gene data show CDR1 as SEHNR and CDR2 as FQNEAQ (reference sequence). Trimming cost V 5 bases and J 6 bases, with 13 bases left between them. The CDR3 DNA is TGTGCCAGCAGCCGAAGCGGGGGGAATGGCTACACCTTC. Amino acid sequence: CASSRSGGNGYTF.

This clone was seen more than once but under ten times. This chain uses TRBV30 with TRBJ1-5, with D possibly TRBD1 on 6 matching bases. Trimming pared 0 bases from V and 4 bases from J, leaving 10 bases between. CDR1 and CDR2 (germline): GTSNPN, SVGIG (reference sequence). The CDR3 is made up of 14 amino acids. As DNA, the CDR3 is TGTGCCTGGAGTGTACGTCAGGGGAATCAGCCCCAGCATTTT. Protein sequence: CAWSVRQGNQPQHF.

The chain has TRBV19 and TRBJ2-2; 10 positions agree with TRBD1. Germline loops: CDR1 LNHDA, CDR2 SQIVND (reference sequence). J gave up 1 base and V 5 bases, and 4 bases lay outside the gene matches. This CDR3 has 16 amino acids. The CDR3 DNA follows: TGTGCCAGTAGTGTTGGGGACAGGGGGAACACCGGGGAGCTGTTTTTT. Translation gives CASSVGDRGNTGELFF.

This clone was observed a single time. The V gene is TRBV5-5, the J gene TRBJ1-4; D unresolved. The CDR3 contains 13 residues. V lost 3 bases to trimming and J lost 9 bases, with 12 bases between them. CDR1 SGHKS and CDR2 YYEKEE come from the germline V gene (reference sequence). The CDR3 protein is CASSSTQHQKLFF. The CDR3 region has the DNA TGTGCCAGCAGCTCAACCCAGCATCAAAAACTGTTTTTT.

The chain joins TRBV18 to TRBJ1-5; D perhaps matches TRBD1 (6 bases). The CDR3 runs to 18 residues. The germline V gene has CDR1 KGHSH and CDR2 LQKENI. Trimming took off 2 bases at V and 5 bases at J, with 22 bases between the two ends. The CDR3 loop reads CASSPVVSGVSQYQPQHF. The DNA of the CDR3 is TGTGCCAGCTCACCAGTGGTATCAGGGGTCTCCCAATATCAGCCCCAGCATTTT.

V is TRBV4-3 and J is TRBJ1-5; unclear D gene. Deletions cut 0 bases from V and 1 base from J, with 16 bases between. The CDR3 is made up of 18 amino acids. CDR1 and CDR2 (germline): LGHNA, YSLEER. As DNA, the CDR3 is TGCGCCAGCAGCCAAGATCTTCTTAGGGTACGGAGCAATCAGCCCCAGCATTTT. It translates to CASSQDLLRVRSNQPQHF.

This clone came up once. V usage is TRBV7-9 and J usage is TRBJ2-5; a weak D match, TRBD2 (6 bases). Germline CDR1 and CDR2: SEHNR and FQNEAQ (reference sequence). Trimming stripped 3 bases from V and 4 bases from J, with 18 bases between. This CDR3 is built from 16 residues. The CDR3 is CASSLGRWGVIETQYF. CDR3 nucleotides: TGTGCCAGCAGCTTGGGCAGATGGGGGGTAATAGAGACCCAGTACTTC. Drawing the rest from reference TRBV7-9 and TRBJ2-5, the complete variable domain is DTGVSQNPRHKITKRGQNVTFRCDPISEHNRLYWYRQTLGQGPEFLTYFQNEAQLEKSRLLSDRFSAERPKGSFSTLEIQRTEQGDSAMYLCASSLGRWGVIETQYFGPGTRLLVL.

This clone was seen a handful of times. J is TRBJ1-2 and V is TRBV5-1; possibly TRBD1 for D (5 bases). Trimming removed 4 bases at V and 8 bases at J, with 18 bases between. The CDR3 runs to 14 residues. Germline CDR1 reads SGHRS; CDR2 reads YFSETQ. CDR3 region: CASSHVGGGRGYTF. The DNA for the CDR3 is TGCGCCAGCAGCCACGTTGGTGGGGGGAGAGGCTACACCTTC.